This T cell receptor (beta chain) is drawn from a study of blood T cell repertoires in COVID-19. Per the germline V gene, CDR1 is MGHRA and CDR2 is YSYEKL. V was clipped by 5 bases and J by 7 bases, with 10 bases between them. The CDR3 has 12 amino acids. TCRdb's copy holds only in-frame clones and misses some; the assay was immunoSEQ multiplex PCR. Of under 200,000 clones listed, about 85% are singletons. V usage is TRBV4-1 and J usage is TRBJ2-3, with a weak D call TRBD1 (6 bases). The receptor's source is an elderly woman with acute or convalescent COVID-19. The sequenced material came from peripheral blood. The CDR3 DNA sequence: TGCGCCAGCAGCTTTCAGGGGAATACGCAGTATTTT. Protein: CASSFQGNTQYF.